Each of the 20 T cell receptor beta chains below was sequenced from the same sample in a study of T cells after yellow fever vaccination. TCRdb redid the calling of the 5' RACE reads with MiXCR, one entry per CDR3 protein. The data contain more than 350,000 distinct CDR3 sequences, more than 9% of them singletons. Sequenced material: PBMCs, taken on the day of the first yellow fever vaccination. These receptors were taken from a man younger than 30 who received the YFV17D yellow fever vaccine.

Ten or more counts support this clonotype. CDR3 protein: CATSQGAENIQYF. The CDR3 nucleotides are TGTGCCACCAGTCAGGGGGCCGAAAACATTCAGTACTTC. The rearrangement uses TRBV24-1 and TRBJ2-4; TRBD1 aligns across 8 bases. V shed 6 bases and J 5 bases; nucleotides not matched to a gene: 2. Germline CDR1 is KGHDR and CDR2 is SFDVKD. This CDR3 is 13 amino acids long.

This clonotype has just a few counts. This rearrangement joins TRBV5-5 to TRBJ1-2; 9 bases match TRBD1. Germline CDR1 and CDR2: SGHKS and YYEKEE (reference sequence). J gave up 7 bases and V 4 bases, and 5 bases lay outside the gene matches. CDR3 length: 13 residues. CDR3 region: CASSGTGNSGYTF. The CDR3 coding sequence is TGTGCCAGCAGCGGGACAGGGAATAGTGGCTACACCTTC.

This clonotype appeared a few times. V gene TRBV5-1 combines with J gene TRBJ2-1, with 8 nucleotides matching TRBD1. V gave up 2 bases and J gave up 8 bases; unmatched junction bases: 6. CDR3 length: 14 residues. Germline CDR1 reads SGHRS; CDR2 reads YFSETQ. The CDR3 region has the DNA TGCGCCAGCAGCTTAGTACAGGGGGGCGATGAGCAGTTCTTC. Protein sequence: CASSLVQGGDEQFF.

The chain carries TRBV7-6 and TRBJ1-4; maybe TRBD1 (6 bases). CDR3 size: 18 residues. The V and J ends lost 6 bases and 6 bases respectively, with 26 bases between them. CDR1 and CDR2 from the germline V gene are SGHVS and FNYEAQ. CDR3 residues: CASSPVSKLVGGHEKLFF. In DNA, the CDR3 is TGTGCCAGCAGTCCCGTGTCGAAGCTAGTCGGGGGCCATGAAAAACTGTTTTTT.

In its sample, this clonotype was seen a few times. The genes are TRBV3-1 and TRBJ2-3; TRBD2 agrees at 9 bases. This CDR3 comprises 15 residues. Losses at the gene ends were 6 bases for V and 5 bases for J; bases not matched to a gene: 9. Germline V gives CDR1 LGHDT, CDR2 YNNKEL (reference sequence). In DNA form, the CDR3 reads TGTGCCAGCAGGCGCGGGGGGGCCCAGGGAGATACGCAGTATTTT. Translation gives CASRRGGAQGDTQYF.

The V call is TRBV5-1, the J call TRBJ2-5, with D perhaps TRBD2 (6 bases). The CDR3 sequence is 16 residues long. V was trimmed by 6 bases and J by 2 bases, leaving 20 bases between them. The germline V gene encodes CDR1 SGHRS and CDR2 YFSETQ. The CDR3 region has the DNA TGCGCCAGCATTAATTTTGGGCGGGACGAACAAGAGACCCAGTACTTC. It yields the protein CASINFGRDEQETQYF.

There are a few counts of this clonotype. The rearrangement joins TRBV7-9 to TRBJ1-6; D is unclear. The V end was cut by 0 bases, the J end by 14 bases, with 8 bases between. Per germline, CDR1 SEHNR and CDR2 FQNEAQ (reference sequence). The length of the CDR3 is 12 residues. The DNA of the CDR3 is TGTGCCAGCAGCTTAGCGCAGTGGGCCCTCCACTTT. Protein: CASSLAQWALHF. The whole variable domain, remainder taken from reference TRBV7-9 and TRBJ1-6, is DTGVSQNPRHKITKRGQNVTFRCDPISEHNRLYWYRQTLGQGPEFLTYFQNEAQLEKSRLLSDRFSAERPKGSFSTLEIQRTEQGDSAMYLCASSLAQWALHFGNGTRLTVT.

The gene calls are TRBV3-1 and TRBJ2-3, with TRBD2 matching over 8 bases. Germline trimming cut 0 bases from V and 4 bases from J; bases unmatched to any gene: 6. This CDR3 is built from 16 residues. Germline values: CDR1 LGHDT, CDR2 YNNKEL (reference sequence). The CDR3 reads CASSQDFGGGSDTQYF. Here the CDR3 DNA reads TGTGCCAGCAGCCAAGATTTCGGCGGGGGGTCAGATACGCAGTATTTT.

The genes are TRBV6-6 and TRBJ1-1; D remains ambiguous. The CDR3 extends over 11 amino acids. The ends were cut back, 0 bases at V and 10 bases at J, with 6 bases in the middle. Germline V lookup: CDR1 MNHNY, CDR2 SVGAGI (reference sequence). CDR3 DNA sequence: TGTGCCAGCAGTTACTCAGCTACAGCTTTCTTT. Translated: CASSYSATAFF.

The V call is TRBV28, the J call TRBJ2-7; the D is unclear. The V gene lost 7 bases and the J gene lost 2 bases, with 9 bases spanning the gap. Germline values: CDR1 MDHEN, CDR2 SYDVKM. The CDR3 consists of 12 residues. The DNA for the CDR3 is TGTGCCAGCAAGACCAAACCCTACGAGCAGTACGTC. It translates to CASKTKPYEQYV.

This clonotype occurred a few times. In DNA form, the CDR3 reads TGTGCCAGCAGCTCCCTCCGGGGGAGCTCCTACAATGAGCAGTTCTTC. Encoded protein: CASSSLRGSSYNEQFF. V gene TRBV7-3 combines with J gene TRBJ2-1; possible D gene TRBD2, 6 bases. This CDR3 comprises 16 residues. Germline V gene data show CDR1 as SGHTA and CDR2 as FQGTGA. V lost 4 bases and J 0 bases, leaving 13 bases between the germline ends.

This chain joins TRBV12-3 or TRBV12-4 and TRBJ1-1; 8 nucleotides align to TRBD1. The CDR3 is 14 residues long. J lost 1 base, V lost 5 bases, and 3 bases had no gene match. CDR3: CASSKQGENTEAFF. As DNA, the CDR3 is TGTGCCAGCAGTAAACAGGGGGAGAACACTGAAGCTTTCTTT.

The table lists this clonotype with a few counts. The rearrangement links TRBV7-2 to TRBJ1-4, with a tentative D call TRBD1 (6 bases). Trimming removed 5 bases at V and 11 bases at J, with 21 bases between. Germline CDR1 SGHTA, CDR2 FQGNSA. This CDR3 is built from 15 residues. CDR3 bases: TGTGCCAGCAGCCCCGTTGGGGACACCAGTGGGAAACTGTTTTTT. The encoded protein is CASSPVGDTSGKLFF.

The chain has TRBV20-1 and TRBJ2-5, with 9 bases that match TRBD2. Per germline, CDR1 DFQATT and CDR2 SNEGSKA (reference sequence). The CDR3 has 14 residues. The junction had 5 bases not matched to a gene; V was cut back by 5 bases and J by 1 base. CDR3 DNA: TGCAGTGCTCCCCTAGCGGGGAGCCAAGAGACCCAGTACTTC. Its translation: CSAPLAGSQETQYF.

This clonotype was seen many times. This rearrangement joins TRBV29-1 to TRBJ1-4, with 9 bases lining up with TRBD1. The germline V gene encodes CDR1 SQVTM and CDR2 ANQGSEA. Unmatched junction bases numbered 9, after V lost 8 bases and J lost 8 bases. This CDR3 has 13 residues. CDR3: CSIRQGGSEKLFF. CDR3 DNA sequence: TGCAGCATCAGACAGGGGGGCAGCGAAAAACTGTTTTTT.

This clonotype occurred many times. This rearrangement joins TRBV5-1 to TRBJ2-7, with TRBD1 matching 8 bases. J lost 2 bases, V lost 5 bases, and 9 bases had no gene match. CDR3 length: 15 amino acids. CDR1 is SGHRS, CDR2 YFSETQ, per germline. The CDR3 nucleotides are TGCGCCAGCAGGGACGACAGGGGTCTTACCTACGAGCAGTACTTC. Its translation is CASRDDRGLTYEQYF. Full variable domain (outside the CDR3, taken from reference TRBV5-1 and TRBJ2-7): KAGVTQTPRYLIKTRGQQVTLSCSPISGHRSVSWYQQTPGQGLQFLFEYFSETQRNKGNFPGRFSGRQFSNSRSEMNVSTLELGDSALYLCASRDDRGLTYEQYFGPGTRLTVT.

J is TRBJ1-5 and V is TRBV7-2; D gene uncertain. V lost 5 bases to trimming and J lost 11 bases, with 16 bases between them. Per germline, CDR1 SGHTA and CDR2 FQGNSA. There are 13 residues in the CDR3. The CDR3 region is CASSPGWEEAQHF. In nucleotides, the CDR3 is TGTGCCAGCAGCCCGGGATGGGAGGAGGCCCAGCATTTT.

The table lists this clonotype with a few counts. The gene calls are TRBV4-1 and TRBJ1-1, with no clear D. V was shortened by 0 bases and J by 8 bases, with 13 bases between the two germline ends. The CDR3 spans 14 residues. Germline V CDR1 and CDR2: MGHRA, YSYEKL. CDR3 region: CASSQELRWGEAFF. Written as DNA, the CDR3 is TGCGCCAGCAGCCAAGAACTTCGATGGGGAGAAGCTTTCTTT.

This clonotype was counted between two and nine times. The chain recombines TRBV27 with TRBJ2-1; D possibly uses TRBD1 or TRBD2 (5 bases each). V was cut by 6 bases and J by 7 bases, with 22 bases left in between. Germline V CDR1 and CDR2: MNHEY, SMNVEV (reference sequence). The CDR3 contains 16 residues. CDR3 DNA sequence: TGTGCCAGCAGCCCTAGAGGGGATACCTTTTGGAATGAGCAGTTCTTC. Translation: CASSPRGDTFWNEQFF.

This rearrangement joins TRBV5-6 to TRBJ2-1; D gene ambiguous. Germline CDR1 reads SGHDT; CDR2 reads YYEEEE. The V and J ends lost 0 bases and 7 bases respectively, with 11 bases between them. The CDR3 length is 14 residues. The CDR3 sequence: CASSLGYNTNEQFF. As DNA, the CDR3 is TGTGCCAGCAGCTTGGGGTACAACACGAATGAGCAGTTCTTC.